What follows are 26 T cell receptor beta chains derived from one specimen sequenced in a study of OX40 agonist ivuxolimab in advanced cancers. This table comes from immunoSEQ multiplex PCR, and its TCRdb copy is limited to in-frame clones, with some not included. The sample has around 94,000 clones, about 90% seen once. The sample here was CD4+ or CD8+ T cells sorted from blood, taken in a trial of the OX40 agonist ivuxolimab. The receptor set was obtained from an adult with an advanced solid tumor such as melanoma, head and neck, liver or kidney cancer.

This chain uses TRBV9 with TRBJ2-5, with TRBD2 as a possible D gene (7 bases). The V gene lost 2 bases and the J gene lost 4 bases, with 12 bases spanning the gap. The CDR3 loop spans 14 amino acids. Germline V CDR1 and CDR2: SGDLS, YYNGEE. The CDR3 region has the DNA TGTGCCAGCAGCGTTACGGGGGGCGGAGAGACCCAGTACTTC. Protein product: CASSVTGGGETQYF.

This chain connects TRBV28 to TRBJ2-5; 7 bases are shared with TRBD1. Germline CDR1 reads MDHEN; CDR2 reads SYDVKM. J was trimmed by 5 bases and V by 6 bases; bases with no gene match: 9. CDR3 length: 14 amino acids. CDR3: CASRNRGPSETQYF. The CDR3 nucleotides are TGTGCCAGCAGGAACAGGGGACCCTCCGAGACCCAGTACTTC.

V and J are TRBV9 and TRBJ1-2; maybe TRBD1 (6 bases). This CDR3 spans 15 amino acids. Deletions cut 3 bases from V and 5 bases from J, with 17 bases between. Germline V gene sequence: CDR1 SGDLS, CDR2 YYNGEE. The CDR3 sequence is CASSGGPGQGYGYTF. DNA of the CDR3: TGTGCCAGCAGCGGGGGACCGGGACAAGGGTATGGCTACACCTTC.

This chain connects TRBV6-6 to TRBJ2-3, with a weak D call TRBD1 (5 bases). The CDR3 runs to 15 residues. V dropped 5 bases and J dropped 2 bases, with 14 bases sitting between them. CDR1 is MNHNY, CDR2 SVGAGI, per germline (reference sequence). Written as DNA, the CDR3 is TGTGCCAGCAGTGATCAGGGCCTTGACACAGATACGCAGTATTTT. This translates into CASSDQGLDTDTQYF.

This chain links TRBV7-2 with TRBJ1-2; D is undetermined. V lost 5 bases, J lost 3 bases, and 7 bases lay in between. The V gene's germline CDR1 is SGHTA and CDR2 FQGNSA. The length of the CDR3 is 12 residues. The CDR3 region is CASSQGYYGYTF. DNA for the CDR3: TGTGCCAGCAGCCAAGGGTACTATGGCTACACCTTC.

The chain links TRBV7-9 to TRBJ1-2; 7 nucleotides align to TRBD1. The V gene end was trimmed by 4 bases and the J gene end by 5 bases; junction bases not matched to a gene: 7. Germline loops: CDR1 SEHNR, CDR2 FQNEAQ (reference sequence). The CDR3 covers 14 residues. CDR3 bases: TGTGCCAGCAGCTCGGAGGACAGGCCGTATGGCTACACCTTC. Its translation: CASSSEDRPYGYTF.

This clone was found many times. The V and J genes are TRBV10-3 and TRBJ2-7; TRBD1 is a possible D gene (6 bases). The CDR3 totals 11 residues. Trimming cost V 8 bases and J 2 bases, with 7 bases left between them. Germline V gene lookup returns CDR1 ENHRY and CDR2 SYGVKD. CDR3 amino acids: CAIGQTYEQYF. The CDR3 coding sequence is TGTGCCATCGGACAGACCTACGAGCAGTACTTC.

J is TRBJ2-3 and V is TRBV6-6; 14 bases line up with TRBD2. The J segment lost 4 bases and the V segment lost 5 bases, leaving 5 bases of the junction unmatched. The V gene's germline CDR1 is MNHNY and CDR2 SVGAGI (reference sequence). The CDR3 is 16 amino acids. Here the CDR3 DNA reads TGTGCCAGCAGTCCGGGACTAGCGGGAGTTTCAGATACGCAGTATTTT. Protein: CASSPGLAGVSDTQYF.

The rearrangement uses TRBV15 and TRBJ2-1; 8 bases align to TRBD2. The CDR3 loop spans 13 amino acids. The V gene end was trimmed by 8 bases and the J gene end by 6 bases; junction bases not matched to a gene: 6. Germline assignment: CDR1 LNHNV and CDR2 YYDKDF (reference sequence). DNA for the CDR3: TGTGCCACCGAAGCGGGGGTTCCCAATGAGCAGTTCTTC. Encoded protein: CATEAGVPNEQFF. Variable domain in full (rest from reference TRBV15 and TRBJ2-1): DAMVIQNPRYQVTQFGKPVTLSCSQTLNHNVMYWYQQKSSQAPKLLFHYYDKDFNNEADTPDNFQSRRPNTSFCFLDIRSPGLGDTAMYLCATEAGVPNEQFFGPGTRLTVL.

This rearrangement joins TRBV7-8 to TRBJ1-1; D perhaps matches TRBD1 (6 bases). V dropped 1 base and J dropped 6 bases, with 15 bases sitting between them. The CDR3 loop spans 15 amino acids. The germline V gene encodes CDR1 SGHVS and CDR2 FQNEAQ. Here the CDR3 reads CASSLVGGPLSEAFF. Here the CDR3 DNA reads TGTGCCAGCAGCTTAGTCGGGGGCCCTCTCTCTGAAGCTTTCTTT.

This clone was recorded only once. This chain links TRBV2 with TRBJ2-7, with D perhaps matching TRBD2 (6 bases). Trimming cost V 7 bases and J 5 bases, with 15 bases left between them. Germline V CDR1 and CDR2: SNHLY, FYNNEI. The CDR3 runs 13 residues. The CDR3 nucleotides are TGTGCCAGCATTCGTCGGGAGTTCGACGAGCAGTACTTC. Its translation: CASIRREFDEQYF.

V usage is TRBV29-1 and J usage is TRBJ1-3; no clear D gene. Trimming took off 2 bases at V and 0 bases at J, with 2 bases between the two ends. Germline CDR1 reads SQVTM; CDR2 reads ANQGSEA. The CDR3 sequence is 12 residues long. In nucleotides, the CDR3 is TGCAGCGTTGAAAGCTCTGGAAACACCATATATTTT. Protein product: CSVESSGNTIYF.

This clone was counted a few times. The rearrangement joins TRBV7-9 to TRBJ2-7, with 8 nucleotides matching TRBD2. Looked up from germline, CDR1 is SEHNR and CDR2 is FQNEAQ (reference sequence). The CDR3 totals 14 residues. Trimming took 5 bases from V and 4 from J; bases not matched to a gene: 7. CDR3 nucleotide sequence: TGTGCCAGCAGCCGGGACCCGGGGGGGTACGAGCAGTACTTC. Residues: CASSRDPGGYEQYF.

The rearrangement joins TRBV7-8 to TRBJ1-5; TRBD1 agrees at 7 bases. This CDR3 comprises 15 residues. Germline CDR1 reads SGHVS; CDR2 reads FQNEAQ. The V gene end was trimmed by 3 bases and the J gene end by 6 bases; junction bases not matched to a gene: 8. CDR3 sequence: CASSFAGGDGQPQHF. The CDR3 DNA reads TGTGCCAGCAGCTTCGCAGGGGGAGATGGTCAGCCCCAGCATTTT. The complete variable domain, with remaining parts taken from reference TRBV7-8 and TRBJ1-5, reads GAGVSQSPRYKVAKRGQDVALRCDPISGHVSLFWYQQALGQGPEFLTYFQNEAQLDKSGLPSDRFFAERPEGSVSTLKIQRTQQEDSAVYLCASSFAGGDGQPQHFGDGTRLSIL.

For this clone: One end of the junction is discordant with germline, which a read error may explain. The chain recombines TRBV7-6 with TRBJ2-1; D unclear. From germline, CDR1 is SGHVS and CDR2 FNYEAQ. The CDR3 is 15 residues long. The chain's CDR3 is CASSLAGTNYNEQFF. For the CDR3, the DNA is TGTGCCAGCAGTTTAGCAGGCACCAACTACAATGAGCAGTTCTTC.

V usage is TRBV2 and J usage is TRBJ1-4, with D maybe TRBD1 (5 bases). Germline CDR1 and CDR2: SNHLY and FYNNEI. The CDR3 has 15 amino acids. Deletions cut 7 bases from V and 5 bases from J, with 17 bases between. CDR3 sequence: CASTLGVSGNEKLFF. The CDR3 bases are TGTGCCAGCACTTTAGGGGTCAGCGGGAATGAAAAACTGTTTTTT.

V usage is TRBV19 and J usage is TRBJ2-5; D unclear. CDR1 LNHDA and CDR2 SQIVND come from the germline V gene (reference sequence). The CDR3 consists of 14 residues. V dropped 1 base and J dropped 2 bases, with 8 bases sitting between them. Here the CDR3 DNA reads TGTGCCAGTAGTATAGCACTTATACAAGAGACCCAGTACTTC. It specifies CASSIALIQETQYF.

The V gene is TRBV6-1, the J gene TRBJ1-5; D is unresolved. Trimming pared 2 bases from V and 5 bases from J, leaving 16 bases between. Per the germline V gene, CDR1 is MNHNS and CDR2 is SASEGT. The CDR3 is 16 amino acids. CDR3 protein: CASSESLGGSYQPQHF. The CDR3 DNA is TGTGCCAGCAGTGAATCTCTTGGCGGGAGTTATCAGCCCCAGCATTTT.

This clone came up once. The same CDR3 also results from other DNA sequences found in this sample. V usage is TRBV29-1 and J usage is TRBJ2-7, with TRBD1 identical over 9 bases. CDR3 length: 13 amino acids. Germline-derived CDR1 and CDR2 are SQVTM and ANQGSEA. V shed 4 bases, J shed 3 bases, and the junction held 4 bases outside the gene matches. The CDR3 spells CSVAGTGSYEQYF. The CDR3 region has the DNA TGCAGCGTTGCCGGGACAGGGAGCTACGAGCAGTACTTC.

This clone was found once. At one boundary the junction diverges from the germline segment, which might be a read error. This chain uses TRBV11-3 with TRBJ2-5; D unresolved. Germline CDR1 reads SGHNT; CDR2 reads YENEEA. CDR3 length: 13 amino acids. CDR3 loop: CASSSQATSRKDF. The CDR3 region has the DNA TGTGCCAGCAGCTCCCAGGCAACGAGTCGGAAGGACTTC.

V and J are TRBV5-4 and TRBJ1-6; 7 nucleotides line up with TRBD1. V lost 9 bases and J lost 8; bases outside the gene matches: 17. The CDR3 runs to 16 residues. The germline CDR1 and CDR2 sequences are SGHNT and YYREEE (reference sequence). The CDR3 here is CATAAASQGWDSPLHF. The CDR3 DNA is TGTGCCACCGCAGCAGCCTCACAGGGGTGGGATTCACCCCTCCACTTT.

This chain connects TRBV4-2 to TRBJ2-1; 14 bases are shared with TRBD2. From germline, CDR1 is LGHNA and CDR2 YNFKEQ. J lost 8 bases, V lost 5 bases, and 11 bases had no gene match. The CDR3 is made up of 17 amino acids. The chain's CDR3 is CASSFRPGLAGVDEQFF. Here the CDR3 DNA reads TGTGCCAGCAGCTTCCGACCGGGACTAGCGGGAGTTGATGAGCAGTTCTTC.

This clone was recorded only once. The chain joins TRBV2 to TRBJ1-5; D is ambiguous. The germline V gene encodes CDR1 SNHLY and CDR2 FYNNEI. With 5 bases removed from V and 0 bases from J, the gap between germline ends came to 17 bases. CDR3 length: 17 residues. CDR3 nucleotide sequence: TGTGCCAGCAGTTCCTCGGTAGGGCTGGGTAGCAATCAGCCCCAGCATTTT. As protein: CASSSSVGLGSNQPQHF.

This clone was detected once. The CDR3 sequence is CASSPSGVAFYEQYF. CDR3 coding DNA: TGCGCCAGCAGCCCCTCGGGGGTTGCTTTCTACGAGCAGTACTTC. The chain links TRBV5-1 to TRBJ2-5, with D perhaps matching TRBD2 (6 bases). The end of the DNA is better explained by TRBJ2-7, so the J call may be wrong. The CDR3 is made up of 15 amino acids. From germline, CDR1 is SGHRS and CDR2 YFSETQ.

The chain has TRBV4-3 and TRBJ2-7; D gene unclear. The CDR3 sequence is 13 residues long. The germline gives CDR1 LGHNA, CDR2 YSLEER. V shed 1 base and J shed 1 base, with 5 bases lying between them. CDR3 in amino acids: CASSQGLSYEQYF. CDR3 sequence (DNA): TGCGCCAGCAGCCAAGGACTGTCCTACGAGCAGTACTTC.

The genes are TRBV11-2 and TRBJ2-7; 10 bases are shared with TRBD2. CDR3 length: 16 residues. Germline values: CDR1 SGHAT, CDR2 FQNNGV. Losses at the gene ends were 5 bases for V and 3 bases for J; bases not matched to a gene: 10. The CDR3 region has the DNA TGTGCCAGCAGCGACTACCTACTAGCGGGAAACTACGAGCAGTACTTC. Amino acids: CASSDYLLAGNYEQYF.